Listed here are 10 T cell receptor beta chains from one sample, sequenced in a study of monozygotic twins with cystic fibrosis. Produced via immunoSEQ multiplex PCR; TCRdb's table is partial and in-frame only. The table includes about 22,000 clones, just under 90% detected once. Input material: blood. Receptors originate from a woman in her 30s with cystic fibrosis.

In this sample, this clone turned up a few times. V gene TRBV4-1 combines with J gene TRBJ1-3; no firm D call. The CDR3 consists of 15 residues. Trimming cost V 0 bases and J 4 bases, with 10 bases left between them. Germline CDR1 and CDR2: MGHRA and YSYEKL. This chain's CDR3 is CASSQETRIGNTIYF. The CDR3 DNA reads TGCGCCAGCAGCCAAGAGACAAGGATCGGAAACACCATATATTTT.

This rearrangement joins TRBV30 to TRBJ2-5; 13 bases match TRBD2. The CDR3 runs 16 residues. Germline values: CDR1 GTSNPN, CDR2 SVGIG (reference sequence). The ends lost 8 bases at V and 0 bases at J; junction bases unmatched: 9. CDR3 DNA sequence: TGTGCCGGGGGAGGACTAGCGGGAGAGTACCAAGAGACCCAGTACTTC. Translation: CAGGGLAGEYQETQYF.

The chain links TRBV4-2 to TRBJ2-1, with D tentatively TRBD2 (7 bases). In germline, CDR1 is LGHNA, CDR2 YNFKEQ. The CDR3 extends over 17 amino acids. V lost 5 bases to trimming and J lost 5 bases, with 22 bases between them. The CDR3 DNA reads TGTGCCAGCAGCTTGGGCTTCGGGGGGCAACTGAACAATGAGCAGTTCTTC. Amino acid sequence: CASSLGFGGQLNNEQFF.

This clone was detected only once. V and J are TRBV2 and TRBJ2-5, with 7 nucleotides matching TRBD1. This CDR3 is built from 16 residues. Germline V gene sequence: CDR1 SNHLY, CDR2 FYNNEI. The V gene end was trimmed by 0 bases and the J gene end by 5 bases; junction bases not matched to a gene: 9. The CDR3 reads CASSEALGGVRETQYF. The CDR3 DNA sequence: TGTGCCAGCAGTGAAGCGCTAGGGGGCGTTCGGGAGACCCAGTACTTC.

Only one count was recorded for this clone. The rearrangement uses TRBV7-2 and TRBJ2-7; TRBD2 matches at 7 bases. The CDR3 is made up of 12 amino acids. V trimming: 7 bases; J trimming: 0 bases; junction bases outside the gene matches: 0. In germline, CDR1 is SGHTA, CDR2 FQGNSA. This CDR3 reads CASTGGSYEQYF. For the CDR3, the DNA is TGTGCCAGCACGGGGGGCTCCTACGAGCAGTACTTC.

V usage is TRBV5-6 and J usage is TRBJ2-7; D not resolved. The V gene's germline CDR1 is SGHDT and CDR2 YYEEEE. CDR3 length: 11 amino acids. V lost 0 bases and J 6 bases, leaving 4 bases between the germline ends. The CDR3 loop is CASSLEIEQYF. For the CDR3, the DNA is TGTGCCAGCAGCTTGGAGATCGAGCAGTACTTC.

The chain uses TRBV5-1 and TRBJ1-2, with TRBD1 as a possible D gene (5 bases). This CDR3 contains 13 residues. V lost 4 bases and J 12 bases, leaving 19 bases between the germline ends. CDR1 and CDR2 from the germline V gene are SGHRS and YFSETQ. CDR3 protein: CASSESPTAANTF. The CDR3 bases are TGCGCCAGCAGCGAATCGCCGACAGCGGCGAACACCTTC.

The J gene is TRBJ1-3, the V gene TRBV5-4; 9 nucleotides line up with TRBD1. V lost 6 bases, J lost 0 bases, and 4 bases stayed unmatched. The germline gives CDR1 SGHNT, CDR2 YYREEE (reference sequence). This CDR3 has 15 residues. This CDR3 is CASTKQGASGNTIYF. DNA for the CDR3: TGTGCCAGCACCAAACAGGGGGCCTCTGGAAACACCATATATTTT.

This chain connects TRBV7-2 to TRBJ1-1; a weak D match, TRBD1 (6 bases). Germline V CDR1 and CDR2: SGHTA, FQGNSA. The CDR3 totals 14 residues. The V end lost 10 bases, the J end lost 2 bases, and 17 bases lay between the germline ends. The CDR3, as DNA: TGTGCCAATTCACAGGGCCCAACTAACACTGAAGCTTTCTTT. Amino acid sequence: CANSQGPTNTEAFF. Drawing the rest from reference TRBV7-2 and TRBJ1-1, the complete variable domain is GAGVSQSPSNKVTEKGKDVELRCDPISGHTALYWYRQSLGQGLEFLIYFQGNSAPDKSGLPSDRFSAERTGGSVSTLTIQRTQQEDSAVYLCANSQGPTNTEAFFGQGTRLTVV.

The chain links TRBV5-1 to TRBJ2-2; D may correspond to TRBD1 or TRBD2 (6 bases each). The V end was cut by 0 bases, the J end by 4 bases, with 10 bases between. This CDR3 has 15 residues. CDR1 and CDR2 from the germline V gene are SGHRS and YFSETQ. CDR3 coding DNA: TGCGCCAGCAGCTTGGTAGGAGGGGGCACCGGGGAGCTGTTTTTT. Translated: CASSLVGGGTGELFF.